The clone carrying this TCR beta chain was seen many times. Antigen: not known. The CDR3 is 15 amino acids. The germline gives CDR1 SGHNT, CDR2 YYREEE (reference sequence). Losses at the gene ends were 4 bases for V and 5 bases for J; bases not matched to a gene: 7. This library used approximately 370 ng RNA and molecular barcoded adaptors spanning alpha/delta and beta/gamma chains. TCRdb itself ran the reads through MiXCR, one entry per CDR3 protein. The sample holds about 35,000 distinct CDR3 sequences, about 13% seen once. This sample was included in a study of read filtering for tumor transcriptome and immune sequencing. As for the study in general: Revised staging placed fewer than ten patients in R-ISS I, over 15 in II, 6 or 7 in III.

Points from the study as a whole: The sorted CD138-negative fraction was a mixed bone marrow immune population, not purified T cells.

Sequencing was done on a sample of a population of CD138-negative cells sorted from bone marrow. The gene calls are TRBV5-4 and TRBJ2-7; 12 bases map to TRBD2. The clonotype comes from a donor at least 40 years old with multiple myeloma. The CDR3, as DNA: TGTGCCAGCAGCCGAAGGACTAGCGGGATCGACGAGCAGTACTTC. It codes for CASSRRTSGIDEQYF.